One sample yielded the 27 T cell receptor beta chains listed below, sequenced in a study of vaccination effects on CD4 cells after COVID-19. After roughly 9 days in culture, the CD4+ T cells were isolated. Each participant was administered two doses of either the BNT162b2 or the mRNA-1273 vaccine. Profiled with immunoSEQ multiplex PCR; TCRdb holds only in-frame clones, not every one. The sample consists of tens of thousands of clones, roughly 73% of them appearing once. Their cognate antigens are unknown. This sample comprised CD4+ T cells from PBMCs cultured without peptide, obtained after COVID-19 vaccination. The receptors here all came from a human donor who received a COVID-19 vaccine.

This chain links TRBV6-1 with TRBJ2-5, with 10 bases matching TRBD2. From germline, CDR1 is MNHNS and CDR2 SASEGT. With V trimmed by 5 bases and J by 2 bases, 5 bases remained unmatched. The CDR3 runs 15 residues. This CDR3 is CASSSRTSGQETQYF. As DNA, the CDR3 is TGTGCCAGCAGTTCCAGGACTAGCGGACAAGAGACCCAGTACTTC.

This clone was counted between two and nine times. This rearrangement joins TRBV28 to TRBJ1-1; D uncertain. This CDR3 has 13 amino acids. Between the trimmed V and J ends, which lost 5 bases and 6 bases, there was a span of 13 bases. The germline CDR1 and CDR2 sequences are MDHEN and SYDVKM. The CDR3 DNA is TGTGCCAGCAGTCCCCCGGCGCGGCCTGAAGCTTTCTTT. As protein: CASSPPARPEAFF.

The chain links TRBV5-1 to TRBJ1-1, with TRBD1 matching over 10 bases. The CDR3 covers 16 residues. The J segment lost 1 base and the V segment lost 0 bases, leaving 3 bases of the junction unmatched. Germline V gene sequence: CDR1 SGHRS, CDR2 YFSETQ. The CDR3 DNA reads as TGCGCCAGCAGCTTGGGGAGACAGGGGGCGAACACTGAAGCTTTCTTT. Translating gives CASSLGRQGANTEAFF.

V gene TRBV19 combines with J gene TRBJ2-5, with TRBD2 matching over 13 bases. This CDR3 is built from 16 residues. J gave up 5 bases and V 5 bases, and 8 bases lay outside the gene matches. The germline CDR1 and CDR2 sequences are LNHDA and SQIVND (reference sequence). CDR3 bases: TGTGCCAGTAGTTTTACTAGCGGGGGGGCATATGAGACCCAGTACTTC. Translated: CASSFTSGGAYETQYF.

This clone was seen once. J is TRBJ1-5 and V is TRBV7-2; weak D call: TRBD1 (5 bases). This CDR3 region has 13 residues. Deletions cut 4 bases from V and 6 bases from J, with 10 bases between. Germline V gene sequence: CDR1 SGHTA, CDR2 FQGNSA. CDR3 nucleotide sequence: TGTGCCAGCAGCTCACAGGTCCCTCAGCCCCAGCATTTT. Translated, it gives CASSSQVPQPQHF.

The chain combines TRBV7-3 with TRBJ2-5; D may be TRBD1 (5 bases). CDR1 is SGHTA, CDR2 FQGTGA, per germline. The V end lost 2 bases, the J end lost 10 bases, and 14 bases lay between the germline ends. The CDR3 contains 13 residues. The CDR3 DNA follows: TGTGCCAGCAGCTTATATGACAGATTAGACCAGTACTTC. Protein product: CASSLYDRLDQYF.

The chain combines TRBV3-1 (or the pseudogene TRBV3-2) with TRBJ1-6; D may be TRBD1 (6 bases). From germline, CDR1 is LGHDT and CDR2 YNNKEL (reference sequence). CDR3 length: 15 amino acids. V lost 4 bases, J lost 8 bases, and 15 bases lay in between. The CDR3 coding sequence is TGTGCCAGCAGCCTACAGGGAGGTAACGATTCACCCCTCCACTTT. Translating it yields CASSLQGGNDSPLHF.

This rearrangement joins TRBV24-1 to TRBJ1-2; 7 positions match TRBD1. V trimming: 3 bases; J trimming: 6 bases; junction bases outside the gene matches: 6. The CDR3 length is 14 residues. Germline CDR1 KGHDR, CDR2 SFDVKD. CDR3 residues: CATSDPQGNNGYTF. In nucleotides, the CDR3 is TGTGCCACCAGTGATCCACAGGGGAACAATGGCTACACCTTC.

This clone was picked up a small number of times. V gene TRBV4-1 combines with J gene TRBJ1-5, with D perhaps TRBD1 (5 bases). Germline assignment: CDR1 MGHRA and CDR2 YSYEKL. Trimming stripped 2 bases from V and 3 bases from J, with 11 bases between. CDR3 length: 15 amino acids. DNA of the CDR3: TGCGCCAGCAGCCAACTCGGACACGACAATCAGCCCCAGCATTTT. Translated, it gives CASSQLGHDNQPQHF.

This chain connects TRBV18 to TRBJ1-3; D is ambiguous. Germline CDR1 is KGHSH and CDR2 is LQKENI. The CDR3 length is 16 residues. The V end was cut by 6 bases, the J end by 7 bases, with 22 bases between. CDR3 amino acids: CASSPTSGLGVNTIYF. CDR3 sequence (DNA): TGTGCCAGCTCGCCCACCTCCGGGTTGGGTGTCAACACCATATATTTT.

V gene TRBV30 combines with J gene TRBJ1-6; D gene ambiguous. This CDR3 contains 13 residues. V lost 5 bases to trimming and J lost 4 bases, with 9 bases between them. Germline loops: CDR1 GTSNPN, CDR2 SVGIG (reference sequence). The CDR3 sequence: CAWDGRYNSPLHF. CDR3 nucleotide sequence: TGTGCCTGGGATGGACGGTATAATTCACCCCTCCACTTT.

The chain carries TRBV28 and TRBJ1-3; TRBD1 matches at 10 bases. The J segment lost 4 bases and the V segment lost 10 bases, leaving 10 bases of the junction unmatched. This CDR3 contains 15 residues. Germline loops: CDR1 MDHEN, CDR2 SYDVKM. The CDR3: CATRDRGLSGNTIYF. The DNA of the CDR3 is TGTGCCACCCGGGACAGGGGTCTTTCCGGAAACACCATATATTTT.

This clone was counted a single time. This CDR3 reads CASSQDRSLAYEQYV. CDR3 nucleotide sequence: TGCGCCAGCAGCCAAGATCGCAGCCTAGCCTACGAGCAGTACGTC. The chain links TRBV4-3 to TRBJ2-7; no definite D call. This CDR3 spans 15 amino acids. Trimming pared 0 bases from V and 2 bases from J, leaving 11 bases between. Germline V gene lookup returns CDR1 LGHNA and CDR2 YSLEER.

Turning to this clone: Different DNA sequences within this sample yield the same CDR3. The rearrangement joins TRBV9 to TRBJ1-1, with D perhaps matching TRBD1 (6 bases). Trimming took off 0 bases at V and 1 base at J, with 7 bases between the two ends. This CDR3 has 14 residues. The germline CDR1 and CDR2 sequences are SGDLS and YYNGEE. CDR3 amino acids: CASSVAGQNTEAFF. CDR3 nucleotide sequence: TGTGCCAGCAGCGTAGCGGGACAGAACACTGAAGCTTTCTTT.

V usage is TRBV28 and J usage is TRBJ1-1, with 7 bases aligning to TRBD1. The germline CDR1 and CDR2 sequences are MDHEN and SYDVKM. The CDR3 is 14 residues long. Losses at the gene ends were 6 bases for V and 0 bases for J; bases not matched to a gene: 4. The CDR3 spells CASSTGQLNTEAFF. The CDR3 bases are TGTGCCAGCAGCACGGGACAGCTGAACACTGAAGCTTTCTTT.

V gene TRBV6-2 or TRBV6-3 combines with J gene TRBJ2-7, with TRBD2 as a possible D gene (5 bases). The germline V and J ends were trimmed by 5 bases and 7 bases, with 18 bases remaining between them. The germline gives CDR1 MNHEY, CDR2 SVGEGT. The CDR3 is 14 residues long. The CDR3 region has the DNA TGTGCCAGCAGTCGGCCAGGCCGGGCGGGTGAGCAGTACGTC. Translating gives CASSRPGRAGEQYV.

The chain carries TRBV24-1 and TRBJ2-5, with 9 bases identical to TRBD1. The length of the CDR3 is 16 residues. V was pared by 2 bases and J by 4 bases, with 7 bases of the junction left unmatched. Germline V gives CDR1 KGHDR, CDR2 SFDVKD. CDR3 residues: CATSDSPGQGIETQYF. CDR3 nucleotide sequence: TGTGCCACCAGTGATTCGCCTGGACAGGGGATAGAGACCCAGTACTTC.

V and J are TRBV5-1 and TRBJ2-1, with D tentatively TRBD2 (6 bases). The CDR3 contains 13 residues. Germline CDR1 reads SGHRS; CDR2 reads YFSETQ. V was cut by 4 bases and J by 10 bases, with 15 bases left in between. The CDR3 sequence: CASSTGVSEEQFF. As DNA, the CDR3 is TGCGCCAGCAGCACGGGGGTTTCCGAGGAGCAGTTCTTC.

This clone was seen only a few times. The chain uses TRBV7-9 and TRBJ1-1; perhaps TRBD1 as D (6 bases). Between the trimmed V and J ends, which lost 2 bases and 5 bases, there was a span of 15 bases. This CDR3 has 15 residues. CDR1 and CDR2 from the germline V gene are SEHNR and FQNEAQ (reference sequence). The CDR3 DNA sequence: TGTGCCAGCAGCTTAATCCGGGGGGCGAGTACTGAAGCTTTCTTT. The encoded protein is CASSLIRGASTEAFF.

The V and J genes are TRBV3-1 (or the pseudogene TRBV3-2) and TRBJ2-5; 8 bases are shared with TRBD1. The germline V gene has CDR1 LGHDT and CDR2 YNNKEL (reference sequence). The V and J ends lost 1 base and 4 bases, in that order; junction bases with no gene match: 5. The CDR3 spans 15 residues. The CDR3 here is CASSQADRARETQYF. CDR3 DNA sequence: TGTGCCAGCAGCCAAGCGGACAGGGCCCGAGAGACCCAGTACTTC.

CDR3 residues: CATSDPRTSGGPGFF. Here the CDR3 DNA reads TGTGCCACCAGTGACCCAAGGACTAGCGGGGGGCCTGGGTTCTTC. J is TRBJ2-1 and V is TRBV24-1; 14 nucleotides agree with TRBD2. Per germline, CDR1 KGHDR and CDR2 SFDVKD. V lost 4 bases to trimming and J lost 15 bases; unmatched junction nucleotides: 10. The CDR3 is 15 amino acids.

J is TRBJ2-3 and V is TRBV7-3, with TRBD2 matching over 9 bases. The CDR3 sequence is 17 residues long. V was clipped by 5 bases and J by 6 bases; unmatched bases: 15. Germline loops: CDR1 SGHTA, CDR2 FQGTGA. The CDR3 sequence is CASSRGLSGGTWDTQYF. Here the CDR3 DNA reads TGTGCCAGCAGCAGGGGACTGAGCGGGGGGACTTGGGATACGCAGTATTTT.

This chain joins TRBV5-1 and TRBJ2-2; TRBD1 matches 11 bases. The V gene's germline CDR1 is SGHRS and CDR2 YFSETQ. Losses at the gene ends were 3 bases for V and 6 bases for J; bases not matched to a gene: 7. This CDR3 is built from 16 residues. CDR3 in DNA: TGCGCCAGCAGCTCGTACCCGGGACAGGGGGCCGGGGAGCTGTTTTTT. Amino acid sequence: CASSSYPGQGAGELFF.

The chain recombines TRBV4-1 with TRBJ1-3; tentatively, D is TRBD1 (5 bases). The length of the CDR3 is 17 residues. V shed 2 bases and J shed 0 bases, with 14 bases lying between them. Germline CDR1 and CDR2: MGHRA and YSYEKL. Here the CDR3 DNA reads TGCGCCAGCAGCCAAATAGGAGGGGCCGACTCTGGAAACACCATATATTTT. Translated: CASSQIGGADSGNTIYF.

This clone appeared a few times. CDR3 loop: CASSPGSSGANVLTF. In DNA, the CDR3 is TGCGCCAGCAGCCCAGGGAGTTCTGGGGCCAACGTCCTGACTTTC. V is TRBV5-1 and J is TRBJ2-6; the D call may be TRBD1 or TRBD2 (5 bases each). V was shortened by 4 bases and J by 1 base, with 9 bases between the two germline ends. CDR3 length: 15 residues. Germline CDR1 reads SGHRS; CDR2 reads YFSETQ.

The genes are TRBV10-3 and TRBJ2-3, with D unresolved. The CDR3 runs to 13 residues. The germline CDR1 and CDR2 sequences are ENHRY and SYGVKD. Trimming cost V 6 bases and J 6 bases, with 13 bases left between them. The CDR3 protein is CAISARLLDTQYF. The CDR3 nucleotides read TGTGCCATCAGCGCCCGCCTCTTGGATACGCAGTATTTT.

This rearrangement joins TRBV18 to TRBJ2-3, with 8 bases identical to TRBD1. The CDR3 consists of 16 residues. V gave up 6 bases and J gave up 8 bases; unmatched junction bases: 16. Per germline, CDR1 KGHSH and CDR2 LQKENI. The CDR3 loop is CASSRSRTGLEATQYF. CDR3 in DNA: TGTGCCAGCTCCCGGTCCCGGACAGGGCTAGAGGCTACGCAGTATTTT.